This TCR beta chain was recorded in a study of shared clonotypes between healthy human individuals. Overall study findings and caveats: The study drew on few donors, limiting represented genetic and exposure-history diversity. Measured sharing among donors was expected to vary with sequencing depth.

With regard to this clone: Its antigen is not known.

The CDR3 length is 18 residues. Germline CDR1 and CDR2: SEHNR and FQNEAQ (reference sequence). V trimming: 5 bases; J trimming: 5 bases; junction bases outside the gene matches: 13. Participating donors were healthy, HIV-negative adults free of recent acute infections or vaccinations. Every immunoSEQ plate was one replicate of a subset's evenly spread DNA. Sequencing was performed with immunoSEQ multiplex PCR; in TCRdb, only in-frame clones are kept and a portion is missing. The sample shows approximately 2.5 million clones, more than 85% of them seen only once. The receptor comes from a man aged 18 to 30 in good health. Some clones in this sample may be carry-over from other donors' samples. The sample consisted of naive CD4+ T cells from PBMCs. Subset in this sample: CD45RA+ positively selected. The chain employs TRBV7-9 and TRBJ2-5, with TRBD2 matching over 14 bases. The CDR3 sequence is CASSPGRLAGGPIETQYF. CDR3 coding DNA: TGTGCCAGCAGCCCCGGGCGACTAGCGGGAGGGCCGATCGAGACCCAGTACTTC.